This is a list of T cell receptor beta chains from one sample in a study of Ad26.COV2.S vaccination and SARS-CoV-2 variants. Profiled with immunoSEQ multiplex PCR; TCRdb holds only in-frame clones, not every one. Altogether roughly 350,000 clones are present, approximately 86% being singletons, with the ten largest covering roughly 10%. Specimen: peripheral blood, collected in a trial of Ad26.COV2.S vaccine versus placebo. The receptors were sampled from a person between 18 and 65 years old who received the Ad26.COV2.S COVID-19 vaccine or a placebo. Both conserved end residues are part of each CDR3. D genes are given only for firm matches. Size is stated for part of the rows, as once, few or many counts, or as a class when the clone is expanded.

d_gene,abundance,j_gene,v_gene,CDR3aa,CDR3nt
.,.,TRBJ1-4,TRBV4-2,CASSHVLGTVDGKLFF,TGTGCCAGCAGCCACGTGCTAGGGACGGTCGATGGAAAACTGTTTTTT
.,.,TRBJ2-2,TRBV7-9,CASSFADTGELFF,TGTGCCAGCAGCTTCGCAGACACCGGGGAGCTGTTTTTT
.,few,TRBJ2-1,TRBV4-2,CASSRPRGEQFF,TGTGCCAGCAGCCGTCCGCGGGGTGAGCAGTTCTTC
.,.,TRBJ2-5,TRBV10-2,CASRAGWSETQYF,TGCGCCAGCAGAGCAGGGTGGTCAGAGACCCAGTACTTC
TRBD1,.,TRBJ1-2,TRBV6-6,CASSYSNQGAEGYTF,TGTGCCAGCAGTTACTCGAACCAGGGGGCGGAGGGCTACACCTTC
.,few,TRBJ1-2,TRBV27,CASSHSSSYGYTF,TGTGCCAGCAGTCATTCGAGTTCCTATGGCTACACCTTC
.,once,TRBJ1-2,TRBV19,CASSITVNYGYTF,TGTGCCAGTAGTATCACGGTGAACTATGGCTACACCTTC
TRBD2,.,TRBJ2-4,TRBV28,CASREGGVAKNIQYF,TGTGCCAGCAGGGAGGGAGGGGTAGCCAAAAACATTCAGTACTTC
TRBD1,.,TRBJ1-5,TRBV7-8,CASSLALTGGGQPQHF,TGTGCCAGCAGCTTAGCGCTGACAGGGGGTGGTCAGCCCCAGCATTTT
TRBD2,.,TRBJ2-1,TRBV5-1,CASSPGSGSSYNEQFF,TGCGCCAGCAGCCCCGGGAGCGGGAGCTCCTACAATGAGCAGTTCTTC
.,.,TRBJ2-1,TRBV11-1,CASSLALDEQFF,TGTGCCAGCAGCTTAGCGCTTGATGAGCAGTTCTTC
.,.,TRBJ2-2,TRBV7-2,CASNGQGLLNTGELFF,TGTGCCAGCAACGGGCAGGGGCTATTGAACACCGGGGAGCTGTTTTTT
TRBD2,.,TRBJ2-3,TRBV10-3,CATCGGVADTQYF,TGTGCCACCTGCGGGGGGGTGGCAGATACGCAGTATTTT
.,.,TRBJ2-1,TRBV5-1,CASGSGVGNEQFF,TGCGCCAGCGGATCAGGGGTGGGGAATGAGCAGTTCTTC
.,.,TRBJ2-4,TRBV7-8,CASSLSRDPTRVQYF,TGTGCCAGCAGCTTAAGTCGGGATCCTACCCGGGTTCAGTACTTC
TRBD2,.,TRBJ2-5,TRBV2,CASSDGTRVRETQYF,TGTGCCAGCAGTGACGGGACTAGGGTTAGAGAGACCCAGTACTTC
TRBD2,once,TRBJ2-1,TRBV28,CASNTERGGQSYNEQFF,TGTGCCAGCAATACTGAGCGGGGGGGCCAGTCCTACAATGAGCAGTTCTTC
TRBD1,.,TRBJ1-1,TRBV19,CASGTGINTEAFF,TGTGCCAGCGGGACAGGGATTAACACTGAAGCTTTCTTT
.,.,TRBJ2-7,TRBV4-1,CASSQDWPGADEQYF,TGCGCCAGCAGCCAAGATTGGCCGGGGGCCGACGAGCAGTACTTC
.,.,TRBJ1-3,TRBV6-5,CASRDSPTPGNTIYF,TGTGCCAGCCGGGACTCCCCCACCCCTGGAAACACCATATATTTT